These 28 T cell receptor beta chains came from one sample sequenced in a study of response to subunit inactivated influenza vaccine. TCRdb called the RT-PCR reads again in MiXCR, with one record for every CDR3 protein. The sample includes about 180,000 distinct CDR3 sequences, about 9% of them seen just once. The starting material was non-naive T cells sorted from PBMCs, obtained on the day of vaccination. The source is a man over 45 who received an inactivated influenza vaccine.

There are a few counts of this clonotype. The chain has TRBV11-2 and TRBJ2-1, with D possibly TRBD1 on 7 matching bases. V was clipped by 4 bases and J by 6 bases, with 16 bases between them. The V gene's germline CDR1 is SGHAT and CDR2 FQNNGV. This CDR3 spans 15 amino acids. This chain's CDR3 is CASSSQGTVSNEQFF. For the CDR3, the DNA is TGTGCCAGCAGCTCACAGGGGACTGTCTCCAATGAGCAGTTCTTC. The whole variable domain, remainder taken from reference TRBV11-2 and TRBJ2-1, is EAGVAQSPRYKIIEKRQSVAFWCNPISGHATLYWYQQILGQGPKLLIQFQNNGVVDDSQLPKDRFSAERLKGVDSTLKIQPAKLEDSAVYLCASSSQGTVSNEQFFGPGTRLTVL.

The chain employs TRBV29-1 and TRBJ2-1; 11 bases match TRBD2. V lost 3 bases and J lost 0; bases outside the gene matches: 1. Germline V lookup: CDR1 SQVTM, CDR2 ANQGSEA. The CDR3 covers 15 residues. For the CDR3, the DNA is TGCAGCGTTGATACTAGCGGGAGCTCCTACAATGAGCAGTTCTTC. It codes for CSVDTSGSSYNEQFF.

About this clonotype itself: A much bigger clone sits one base away, suggesting this may be a read error. The chain employs TRBV5-1 and TRBJ2-3; unclear D gene. CDR1 and CDR2 from the germline V gene are SGHRS and YFSETQ. Trimming removed 0 bases at V and 7 bases at J, with 6 bases between. The CDR3 totals 12 residues. The chain's CDR3 is CASSLAAYTQYF. CDR3 coding DNA: TGCGCCAGCAGCTTGGCCGCATATACGCAGTATTTT.

The chain joins TRBV11-1 to TRBJ2-3, with D perhaps given as TRBD1 or TRBD2 (5 bases each). CDR3 length: 20 residues. The germline gives CDR1 SGHAT, CDR2 FQDESV (reference sequence). Trimming shortened V by 0 bases and J by 1 base, and 23 bases separated the two germline ends. This chain's CDR3 is CASSLALWAGRGVGTDTQYF. In DNA, the CDR3 is TGTGCCAGCAGCTTAGCGCTTTGGGCAGGTAGGGGAGTCGGCACAGATACGCAGTATTTT.

The J gene is TRBJ2-1, the V gene TRBV29-1; D not resolved. V was clipped by 8 bases and J by 1 base, with 12 bases between them. This CDR3 comprises 13 residues. CDR1 is SQVTM, CDR2 ANQGSEA, per germline. CDR3 sequence (DNA): TGCAGCTCCCGGAGAGTATCCTACAATGAGCAGTTCTTC. It codes for CSSRRVSYNEQFF.

This clonotype occurred many times. The chain joins TRBV29-1 to TRBJ2-1; a weak D match, TRBD1 (6 bases). V lost 8 bases, J lost 9 bases, and 20 bases lay in between. The CDR3 spans 13 residues. Germline CDR1 reads SQVTM; CDR2 reads ANQGSEA. CDR3 DNA: TGCAGCACTCTCCCCGTCCGAGGGGGTGAGCAGTTCTTC. The encoded protein is CSTLPVRGGEQFF.

This clonotype was found a few times. The rearrangement links TRBV5-4 to TRBJ2-7; 8 bases match TRBD1. Looked up from germline, CDR1 is SGHNT and CDR2 is YYREEE (reference sequence). J gave up 0 bases and V 4 bases, and 6 bases lay outside the gene matches. The CDR3 consists of 15 residues. CDR3 region: CASSRDRSRSYEQYF. CDR3 bases: TGTGCCAGCAGCAGGGACAGGAGCCGCTCCTACGAGCAGTACTTC.

This sequence joins TRBV20-1 and TRBJ2-3; 7 positions match TRBD2. Trimming took 3 bases from V and 1 from J; bases not matched to a gene: 10. Per germline, CDR1 DFQATT and CDR2 SNEGSKA (reference sequence). The CDR3 extends over 16 amino acids. CDR3 in amino acids: CSASPPSGVGTDTQYF. The CDR3 region has the DNA TGCAGTGCTAGCCCCCCTAGCGGTGTTGGCACAGATACGCAGTATTTT.

V gene TRBV7-9 combines with J gene TRBJ2-5; 8 nucleotides align to TRBD1. V was clipped by 3 bases and J by 4 bases; unmatched bases: 7. CDR3 length: 15 residues. Germline V gene sequence: CDR1 SEHNR, CDR2 FQNEAQ (reference sequence). The CDR3, as DNA: TGTGCCAGCAGCTTTGACAGGGGTGGAGGAGAGACCCAGTACTTC. Translation: CASSFDRGGGETQYF.

The rearrangement joins TRBV6-2 or TRBV6-3 to TRBJ2-3; no reliable D call. CDR1 is MNHEY and CDR2 is SVGEGT in the germline V gene. With 0 bases removed from V and 10 bases from J, the gap between germline ends came to 11 bases. This CDR3 contains 13 residues. The CDR3 here is CASSYSGQDAQYF. In nucleotides, the CDR3 is TGTGCCAGCAGTTACTCCGGGCAGGATGCGCAGTATTTT.

This clonotype was found many times. The gene calls are TRBV7-2 and TRBJ2-3, with D possibly matching TRBD1 (6 bases). There are 14 residues in the CDR3. In germline, CDR1 is SGHTA, CDR2 FQGNSA. V lost 4 bases and J 6 bases, leaving 14 bases between the germline ends. The CDR3 DNA follows: TGTGCCAGCAGCTATGCAGGGGTCGGGGATACGCAGTATTTT. Translation gives CASSYAGVGDTQYF.

The gene calls are TRBV3-1 and TRBJ2-5, with 7 bases identical to TRBD1. Germline V gives CDR1 LGHDT, CDR2 YNNKEL (reference sequence). The V gene end was trimmed by 4 bases and the J gene end by 2 bases; junction bases not matched to a gene: 1. There are 13 residues in the CDR3. In DNA, the CDR3 is TGTGCCAGCAGCCTACAGGGGCAAGAGACCCAGTACTTC. Amino acid sequence: CASSLQGQETQYF.

This clonotype was counted between two and nine times. The chain has TRBV7-3 and TRBJ2-2; TRBD2 might be the D (6 bases). Trimming took 5 bases from V and 0 from J, leaving 16 bases between them. This CDR3 has 17 amino acids. Germline values: CDR1 SGHTA, CDR2 FQGTGA. CDR3 residues: CASSPWRGGANTGELFF. The CDR3 nucleotides read TGTGCCAGCAGCCCCTGGCGGGGCGGGGCGAACACCGGGGAGCTGTTTTTT.

This clonotype has just a few counts. CDR3 region: CASSLVSQPQHF. In DNA form, the CDR3 reads TGTGCCAGCAGCTTAGTATCCCAGCCCCAGCATTTT. This chain links TRBV7-2 with TRBJ1-5; D unresolved. The CDR3 has 12 residues. The germline CDR1 and CDR2 sequences are SGHTA and FQGNSA. Trimming pared 1 base from V and 7 bases from J, leaving 5 bases between.

The chain recombines TRBV7-8 with TRBJ1-3, with 7 bases lining up with TRBD1. The CDR3 spans 20 residues. Trimming removed 6 bases from V and 4 bases from J; junction bases left unmatched: 24. Germline-derived CDR1 and CDR2 are SGHVS and FQNEAQ. The CDR3 reads CASSFTRTRSAAGGGNTIYF. The DNA of the CDR3 is TGTGCCAGCAGTTTTACAAGAACCCGGTCGGCGGCAGGGGGAGGAAACACCATATATTTT.

This chain connects TRBV19 to TRBJ1-1; 7 bases match TRBD1. In germline, CDR1 is LNHDA, CDR2 SQIVND (reference sequence). This CDR3 is 15 amino acids long. J lost 5 bases, V lost 6 bases, and 12 bases had no gene match. The CDR3 loop reads CASRLPQGRGTEAFF. CDR3 DNA sequence: TGTGCCAGTAGACTTCCACAGGGGAGAGGTACTGAAGCTTTCTTT.

This clonotype has a handful of counts. The CDR3 region is CASSPMRGGSAGANVLTF. Here the CDR3 DNA reads TGTGCCAGCAGCCCCATGCGGGGGGGTTCGGCGGGGGCCAACGTCCTGACTTTC. The chain recombines TRBV11-2 with TRBJ2-6; TRBD2 matches at 9 bases. The CDR3 has 18 amino acids. The V gene end was trimmed by 5 bases and the J gene end by 4 bases; junction bases not matched to a gene: 12. CDR1 and CDR2 from the germline V gene are SGHAT and FQNNGV. The whole variable domain, remainder taken from reference TRBV11-2 and TRBJ2-6, is EAGVAQSPRYKIIEKRQSVAFWCNPISGHATLYWYQQILGQGPKLLIQFQNNGVVDDSQLPKDRFSAERLKGVDSTLKIQPAKLEDSAVYLCASSPMRGGSAGANVLTFGAGSRLTVL.

The chain couples TRBV11-1 to TRBJ2-3, with D perhaps assigned TRBD1 or TRBD2 (5 bases each). This CDR3 region has 14 residues. CDR1 SGHAT and CDR2 FQDESV come from the germline V gene (reference sequence). V shed 3 bases and J shed 2 bases, with 9 bases lying between them. The CDR3 region has the DNA TGTGCCAGCAGCTTTGGGGGAGTCACAGATACGCAGTATTTT. Translation gives CASSFGGVTDTQYF.

V usage is TRBV3-1 and J usage is TRBJ2-1; 11 bases agree with TRBD1. The CDR3 sequence is 17 residues long. Germline V gene sequence: CDR1 LGHDT, CDR2 YNNKEL (reference sequence). V shed 4 bases and J 4 bases; nucleotides not matched to a gene: 9. CDR3 in amino acids: CASSPRGDRGGYNEQFF. In DNA form, the CDR3 reads TGTGCCAGCAGCCCAAGAGGGGACAGGGGGGGATACAATGAGCAGTTCTTC.

The genes are TRBV5-1 and TRBJ2-3; D may be TRBD1 or TRBD2 (7 bases each). CDR1 is SGHRS and CDR2 is YFSETQ in the germline V gene. The V gene lost 7 bases and the J gene lost 5 bases, with 17 bases spanning the gap. The CDR3 length is 14 residues. Here the CDR3 reads CASGGGTAKDTQYF. The CDR3 DNA follows: TGCGCCAGCGGGGGGGGGACAGCGAAAGATACGCAGTATTTT.

This clonotype was found a few times. This chain uses TRBV6-1 with TRBJ2-5, with a possible D match to TRBD2 (6 bases). The CDR3 contains 15 residues. Trimming stripped 4 bases from V and 2 bases from J, with 14 bases between. The V gene's germline CDR1 is MNHNS and CDR2 SASEGT. The CDR3 reads CASSVGLARQETQYF. The CDR3 DNA reads TGTGCCAGCAGTGTTGGCCTAGCGCGACAAGAGACCCAGTACTTC.

The J gene is TRBJ1-5, the V gene TRBV4-3; D not certain. Deletions cut 0 bases from V and 5 bases from J, with 11 bases between. This CDR3 region has 15 residues. From germline, CDR1 is LGHNA and CDR2 YSLEER. The CDR3 sequence: CASSQDRSSYQPQHF. The CDR3 DNA reads TGCGCCAGCAGCCAAGATCGTTCCAGCTATCAGCCCCAGCATTTT.

This clonotype was found a few times. J is TRBJ1-1 and V is TRBV4-3; D is possibly TRBD1 (6 bases). Germline CDR1 LGHNA, CDR2 YSLEER. Trimming shortened V by 0 bases and J by 6 bases, and 11 bases separated the two germline ends. CDR3 length: 14 residues. The CDR3 bases are TGCGCCAGCAGCCAAGATCGACGGACAGCTGAAGCTTTCTTT. This encodes CASSQDRRTAEAFF.

This clonotype has only a few counts. The V call is TRBV20-1, the J call TRBJ1-4, with D perhaps matching TRBD1 (5 bases). This CDR3 is 13 amino acids long. Germline loops: CDR1 DFQATT, CDR2 SNEGSKA (reference sequence). V lost 4 bases, J lost 1 base, and 7 bases lay in between. CDR3 in amino acids: CSAIGETNEKLFF. The CDR3 bases are TGCAGTGCTATAGGGGAAACTAATGAAAAACTGTTTTTT.

This clonotype was detected ten times or more. The J gene is TRBJ2-1, the V gene TRBV27, with TRBD2 matching over 9 bases. Germline values: CDR1 MNHEY, CDR2 SMNVEV (reference sequence). V was clipped by 2 bases and J by 12 bases; unmatched bases: 8. This CDR3 spans 14 amino acids. The CDR3, as DNA: TGTGCCAGCAGTTTAACATTAGCGGGAGTGGGGCAGTTCTTC. This encodes CASSLTLAGVGQFF.

The sample holds many counts of this clonotype. This chain uses TRBV5-1 with TRBJ2-2; 7 positions agree with TRBD1. The CDR3 contains 17 residues. Germline V lookup: CDR1 SGHRS, CDR2 YFSETQ. The J segment lost 5 bases and the V segment lost 4 bases, leaving 14 bases of the junction unmatched. The CDR3 sequence is CASSVRPFDRATGELFF. The CDR3 bases are TGCGCCAGCAGCGTAAGGCCTTTTGACAGGGCGACCGGGGAGCTGTTTTTT.

The sample holds many counts of this clonotype. V and J are TRBV12-3 or TRBV12-4 and TRBJ1-6; 10 positions match TRBD1. V lost 5 bases and J lost 5; bases outside the gene matches: 6. This CDR3 region has 16 residues. CDR3 DNA: TGTGCCAGCAGTCGGGACAGGGGAAATAATAATTCACCCCTCCACTTT. Protein product: CASSRDRGNNNSPLHF.

This chain joins TRBV20-1 and TRBJ2-5; 11 bases match TRBD2. Losses at the gene ends were 6 bases for V and 5 bases for J; bases not matched to a gene: 14. Looked up from germline, CDR1 is DFQATT and CDR2 is SNEGSKA (reference sequence). The CDR3 contains 16 residues. In DNA, the CDR3 is TGCAGTGCCCGTCCAGGTAGCGGGAGGGTCAGGGAGACCCAGTACTTC. Translated: CSARPGSGRVRETQYF.